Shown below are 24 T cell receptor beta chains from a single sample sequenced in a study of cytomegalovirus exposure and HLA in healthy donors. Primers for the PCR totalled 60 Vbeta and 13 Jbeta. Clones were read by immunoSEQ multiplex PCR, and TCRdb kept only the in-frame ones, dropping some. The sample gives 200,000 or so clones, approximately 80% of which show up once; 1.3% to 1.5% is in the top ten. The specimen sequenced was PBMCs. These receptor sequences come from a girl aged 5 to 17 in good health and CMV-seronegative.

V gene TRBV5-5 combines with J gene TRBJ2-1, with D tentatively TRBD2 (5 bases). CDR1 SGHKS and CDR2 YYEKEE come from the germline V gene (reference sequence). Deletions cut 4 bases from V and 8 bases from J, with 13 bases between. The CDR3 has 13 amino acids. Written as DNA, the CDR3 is TGTGCCAGCAGCCGCGGACTGAGGGATGAGCAGTTCTTC. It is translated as CASSRGLRDEQFF.

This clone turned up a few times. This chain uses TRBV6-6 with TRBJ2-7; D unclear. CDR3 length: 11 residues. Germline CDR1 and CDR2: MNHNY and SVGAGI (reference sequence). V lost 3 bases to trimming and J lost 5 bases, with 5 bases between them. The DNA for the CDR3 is TGTGCCAGCAGTTATACTGACGAGCAGTACTTC. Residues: CASSYTDEQYF.

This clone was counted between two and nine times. The CDR3 nucleotides are TGTGCCAGCTCTTTTGCACAGGGCCTCAATGAAAAACTGTTTTTT. Translation: CASSFAQGLNEKLFF. V usage is TRBV2 and J usage is TRBJ1-4; possible D gene TRBD1, 6 bases. The germline CDR1 and CDR2 sequences are SNHLY and FYNNEI. The CDR3 is 15 residues long. V was pared by 8 bases and J by 5 bases, with 18 bases between.

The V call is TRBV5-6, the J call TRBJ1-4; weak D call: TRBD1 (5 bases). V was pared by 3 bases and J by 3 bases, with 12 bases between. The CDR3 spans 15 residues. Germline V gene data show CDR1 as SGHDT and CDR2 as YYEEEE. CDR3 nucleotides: TGTGCCAGCAGCTACGGGACTCTTTCTAATGAAAAACTGTTTTTT. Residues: CASSYGTLSNEKLFF.

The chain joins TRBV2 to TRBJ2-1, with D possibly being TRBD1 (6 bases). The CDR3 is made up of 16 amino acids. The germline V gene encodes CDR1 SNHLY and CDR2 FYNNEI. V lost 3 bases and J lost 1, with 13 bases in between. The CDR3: CASSEYQGLSYNEQFF. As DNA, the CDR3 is TGTGCCAGCAGTGAGTACCAGGGGCTATCCTACAATGAGCAGTTCTTC.

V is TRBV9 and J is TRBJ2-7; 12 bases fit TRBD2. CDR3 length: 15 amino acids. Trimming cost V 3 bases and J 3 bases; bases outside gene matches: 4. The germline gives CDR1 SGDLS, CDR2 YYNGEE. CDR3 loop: CASSGGLAGVYEQYF. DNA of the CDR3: TGTGCCAGCAGCGGGGGACTAGCGGGCGTCTACGAGCAGTACTTC.

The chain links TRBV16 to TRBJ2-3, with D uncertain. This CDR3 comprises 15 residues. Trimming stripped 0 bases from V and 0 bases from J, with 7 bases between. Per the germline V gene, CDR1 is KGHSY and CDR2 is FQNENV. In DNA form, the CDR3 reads TGTGCCAGCAGCCAATCGGGCAGGAGCACAGATACGCAGTATTTT. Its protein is CASSQSGRSTDTQYF.

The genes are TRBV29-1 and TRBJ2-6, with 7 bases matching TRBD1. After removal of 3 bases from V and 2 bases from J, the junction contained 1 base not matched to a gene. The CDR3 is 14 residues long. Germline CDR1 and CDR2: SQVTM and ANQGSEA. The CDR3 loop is CSVDTGAGANVLTF. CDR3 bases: TGCAGCGTTGATACAGGGGCTGGGGCCAACGTCCTGACTTTC. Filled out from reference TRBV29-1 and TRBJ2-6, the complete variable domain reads SAVISQKPSRDICQRGTSLTIQCQVDSQVTMMFWYRQQPGQSLTLIATANQGSEATYESGFVIDKFPISRPNLTFSTLTVSNMSPEDSSIYLCSVDTGAGANVLTFGAGSRLTVL.

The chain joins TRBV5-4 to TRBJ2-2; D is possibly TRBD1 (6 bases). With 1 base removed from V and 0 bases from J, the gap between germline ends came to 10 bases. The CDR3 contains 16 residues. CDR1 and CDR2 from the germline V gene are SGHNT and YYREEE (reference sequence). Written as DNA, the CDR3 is TGTGCCAGCAGCTTGATCAGGGGCGCGAACACCGGGGAGCTGTTTTTT. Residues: CASSLIRGANTGELFF.

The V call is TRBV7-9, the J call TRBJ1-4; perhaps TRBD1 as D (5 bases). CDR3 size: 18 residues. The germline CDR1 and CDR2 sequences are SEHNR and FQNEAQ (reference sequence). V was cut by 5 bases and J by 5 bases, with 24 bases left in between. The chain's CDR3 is CASSPQLHHGGTNEKLFF. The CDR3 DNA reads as TGTGCCAGCAGCCCACAACTCCACCACGGGGGGACGAATGAAAAACTGTTTTTT. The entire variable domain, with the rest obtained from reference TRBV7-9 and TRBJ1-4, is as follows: DTGVSQNPRHKITKRGQNVTFRCDPISEHNRLYWYRQTLGQGPEFLTYFQNEAQLEKSRLLSDRFSAERPKGSFSTLEIQRTEQGDSAMYLCASSPQLHHGGTNEKLFFGSGTQLSVL.

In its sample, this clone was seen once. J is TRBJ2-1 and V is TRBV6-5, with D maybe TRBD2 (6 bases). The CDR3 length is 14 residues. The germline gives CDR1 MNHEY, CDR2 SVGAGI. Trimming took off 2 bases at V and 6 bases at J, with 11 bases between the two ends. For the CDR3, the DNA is TGTGCCAGCAGTTACCGAAGGAGGGGCAATGAGCAGTTCTTC. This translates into CASSYRRRGNEQFF.

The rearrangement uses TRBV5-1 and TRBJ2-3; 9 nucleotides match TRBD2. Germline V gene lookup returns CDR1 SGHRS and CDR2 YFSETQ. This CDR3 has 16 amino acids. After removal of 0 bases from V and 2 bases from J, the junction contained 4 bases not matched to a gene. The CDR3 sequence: CASSLGLADITDTQYF. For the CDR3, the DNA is TGCGCCAGCAGCTTGGGACTAGCGGATATCACAGATACGCAGTATTTT.

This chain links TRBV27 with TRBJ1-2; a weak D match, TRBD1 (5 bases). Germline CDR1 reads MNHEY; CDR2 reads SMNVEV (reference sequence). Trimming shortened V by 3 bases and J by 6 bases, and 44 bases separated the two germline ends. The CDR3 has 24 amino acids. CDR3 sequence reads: CASSFSPWGVDLRRSLGFHDGYTF. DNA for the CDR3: TGTGCCAGCAGTTTTTCTCCTTGGGGCGTAGATCTCCGAAGAAGTCTAGGGTTCCACGATGGCTACACCTTC.

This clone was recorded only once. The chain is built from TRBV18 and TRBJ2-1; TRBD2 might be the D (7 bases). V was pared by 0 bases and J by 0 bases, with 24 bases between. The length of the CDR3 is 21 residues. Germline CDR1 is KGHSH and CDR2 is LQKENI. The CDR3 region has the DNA TGTGCCAGCTCACCACCTAAAGGGGGGGCCACTAGCCCCGGCTCCTACAATGAGCAGTTCTTC. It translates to CASSPPKGGATSPGSYNEQFF.

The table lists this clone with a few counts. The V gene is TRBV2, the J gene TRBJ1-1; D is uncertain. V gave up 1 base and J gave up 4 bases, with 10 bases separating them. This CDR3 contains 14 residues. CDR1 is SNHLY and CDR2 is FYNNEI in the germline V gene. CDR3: CASSEVGRSTEAFF. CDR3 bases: TGTGCCAGCAGTGAAGTAGGGAGGAGCACTGAAGCTTTCTTT.

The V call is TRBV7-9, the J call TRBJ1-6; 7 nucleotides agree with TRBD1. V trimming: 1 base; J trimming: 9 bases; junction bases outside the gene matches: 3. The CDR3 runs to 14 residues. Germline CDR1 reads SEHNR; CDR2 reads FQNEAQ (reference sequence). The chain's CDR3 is CASSLDRGGSPLHF. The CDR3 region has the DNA TGTGCCAGCAGCTTAGACAGGGGAGGTTCACCCCTCCACTTT.

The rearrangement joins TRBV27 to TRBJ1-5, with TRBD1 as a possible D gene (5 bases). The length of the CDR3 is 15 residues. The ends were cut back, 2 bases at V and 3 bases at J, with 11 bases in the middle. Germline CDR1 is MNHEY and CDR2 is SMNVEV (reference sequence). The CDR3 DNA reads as TGTGCCAGCAGTTTAACCCAGGGCAACAATCAGCCCCAGCATTTT. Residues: CASSLTQGNNQPQHF.

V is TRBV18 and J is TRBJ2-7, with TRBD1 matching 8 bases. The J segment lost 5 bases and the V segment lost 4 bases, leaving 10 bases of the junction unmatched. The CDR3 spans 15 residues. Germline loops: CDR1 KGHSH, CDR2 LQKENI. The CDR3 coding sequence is TGTGCCAGCTCACGTTGGGAGACAGGGGTCAACGAGCAGTACTTC. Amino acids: CASSRWETGVNEQYF.

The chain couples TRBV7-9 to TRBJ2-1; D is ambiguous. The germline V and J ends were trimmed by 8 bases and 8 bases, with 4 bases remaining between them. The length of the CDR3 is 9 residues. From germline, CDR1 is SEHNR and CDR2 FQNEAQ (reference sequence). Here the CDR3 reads CASPHEQFF. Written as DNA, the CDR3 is TGTGCCAGCCCTCATGAGCAGTTCTTC.

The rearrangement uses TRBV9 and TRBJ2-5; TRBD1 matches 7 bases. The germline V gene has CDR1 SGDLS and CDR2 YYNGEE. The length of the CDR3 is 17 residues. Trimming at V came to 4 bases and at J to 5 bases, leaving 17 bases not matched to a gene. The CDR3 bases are TGTGCCAGCAGCTCACCCCCTAAAGACAGGGCGGACGAGACCCAGTACTTC. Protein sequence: CASSSPPKDRADETQYF.

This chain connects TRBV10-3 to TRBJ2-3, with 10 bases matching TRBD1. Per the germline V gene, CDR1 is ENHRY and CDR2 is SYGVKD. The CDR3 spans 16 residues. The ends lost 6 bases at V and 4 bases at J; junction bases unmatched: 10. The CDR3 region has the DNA TGTGCCATCAGCGGCGTAGACAGGGGGCATGCAGATACGCAGTATTTT. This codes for CAISGVDRGHADTQYF.

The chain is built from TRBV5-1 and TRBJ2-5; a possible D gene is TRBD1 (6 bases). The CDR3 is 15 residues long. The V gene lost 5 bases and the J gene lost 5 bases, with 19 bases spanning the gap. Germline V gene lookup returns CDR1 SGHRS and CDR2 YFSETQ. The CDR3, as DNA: TGCGCCAGCAGAGGACAGTCTCTCGTTGGGGAGACCCAGTACTTC. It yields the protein CASRGQSLVGETQYF.

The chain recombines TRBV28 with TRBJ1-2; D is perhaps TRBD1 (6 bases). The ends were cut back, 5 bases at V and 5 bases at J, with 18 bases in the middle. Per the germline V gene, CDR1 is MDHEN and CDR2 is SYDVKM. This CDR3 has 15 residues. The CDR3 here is CASSPATGRVYGYTF. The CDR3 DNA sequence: TGTGCCAGCAGTCCAGCCACAGGGCGGGTTTATGGCTACACCTTC.

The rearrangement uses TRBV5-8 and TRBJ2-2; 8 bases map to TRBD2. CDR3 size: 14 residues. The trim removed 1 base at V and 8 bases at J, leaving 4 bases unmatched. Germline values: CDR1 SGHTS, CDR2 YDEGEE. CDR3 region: CASSLLAGTGELFF. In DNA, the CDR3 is TGTGCCAGCAGCTTGTTAGCGGGGACAGGGGAGCTGTTTTTT.